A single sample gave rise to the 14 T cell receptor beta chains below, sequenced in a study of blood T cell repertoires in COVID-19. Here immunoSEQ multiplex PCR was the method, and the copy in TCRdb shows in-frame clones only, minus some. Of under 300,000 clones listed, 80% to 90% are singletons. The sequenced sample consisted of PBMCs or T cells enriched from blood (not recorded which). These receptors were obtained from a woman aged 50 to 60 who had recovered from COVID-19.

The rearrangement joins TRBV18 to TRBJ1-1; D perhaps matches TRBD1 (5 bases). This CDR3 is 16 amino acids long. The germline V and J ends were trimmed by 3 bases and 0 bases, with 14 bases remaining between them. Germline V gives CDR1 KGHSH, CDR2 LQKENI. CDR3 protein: CASSPPQGRLNTEAFF. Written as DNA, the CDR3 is TGTGCCAGCTCACCGCCCCAGGGCAGACTGAACACTGAAGCTTTCTTT.

The CDR3 DNA is TGTGCCAGCGAGGCCCATAGCAATCAGCCCCAGCATTTT. It encodes CASEAHSNQPQHF. V gene TRBV28 combines with J gene TRBJ1-5; D gene uncertain. From germline, CDR1 is MDHEN and CDR2 SYDVKM. CDR3 length: 13 residues. Trimming left V 8 bases short and J 0 bases short, with 8 bases between.

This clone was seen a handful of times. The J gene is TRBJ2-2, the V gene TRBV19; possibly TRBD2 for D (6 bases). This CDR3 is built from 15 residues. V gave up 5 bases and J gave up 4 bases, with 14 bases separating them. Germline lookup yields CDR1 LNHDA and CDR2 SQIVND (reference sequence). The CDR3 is CASSLLRGSTGELFF. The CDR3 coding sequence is TGTGCCAGTAGTCTCCTACGGGGGTCCACCGGGGAGCTGTTTTTT.

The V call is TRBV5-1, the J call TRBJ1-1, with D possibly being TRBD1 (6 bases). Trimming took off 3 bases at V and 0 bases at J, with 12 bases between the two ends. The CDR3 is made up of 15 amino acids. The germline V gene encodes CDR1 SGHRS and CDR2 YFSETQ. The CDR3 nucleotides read TGCGCCAGCAGCTCGGCAGGGGTTGTGAACACTGAAGCTTTCTTT. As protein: CASSSAGVVNTEAFF.

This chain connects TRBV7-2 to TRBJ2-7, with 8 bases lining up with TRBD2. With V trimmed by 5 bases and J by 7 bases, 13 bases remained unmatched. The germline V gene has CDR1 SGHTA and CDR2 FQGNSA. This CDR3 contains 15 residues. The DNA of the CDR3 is TGTGCCAGCAGCCCCGGGGGGGGGTGGTGGCGGGAGCAGTACTTC. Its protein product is CASSPGGGWWREQYF.

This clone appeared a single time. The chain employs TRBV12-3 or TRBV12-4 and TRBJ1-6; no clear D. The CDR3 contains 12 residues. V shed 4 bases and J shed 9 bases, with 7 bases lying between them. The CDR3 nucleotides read TGTGCCAGCAGTTCCCCATCTTCACCCCTCCACTTT. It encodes CASSSPSSPLHF.

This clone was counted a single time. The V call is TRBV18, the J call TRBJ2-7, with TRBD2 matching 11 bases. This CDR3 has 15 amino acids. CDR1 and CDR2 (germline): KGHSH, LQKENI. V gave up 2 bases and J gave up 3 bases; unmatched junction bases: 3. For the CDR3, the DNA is TGTGCCAGCTCACCATCGACTAGCGGGGTCTACGAGCAGTACTTC. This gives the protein CASSPSTSGVYEQYF.

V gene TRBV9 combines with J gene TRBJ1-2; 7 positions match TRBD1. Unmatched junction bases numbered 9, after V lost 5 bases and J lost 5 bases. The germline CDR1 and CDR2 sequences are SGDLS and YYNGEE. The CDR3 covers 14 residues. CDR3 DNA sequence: TGTGCCAGCAGTCCGGGACAGATGCTATATGGCTACACCTTC. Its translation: CASSPGQMLYGYTF.

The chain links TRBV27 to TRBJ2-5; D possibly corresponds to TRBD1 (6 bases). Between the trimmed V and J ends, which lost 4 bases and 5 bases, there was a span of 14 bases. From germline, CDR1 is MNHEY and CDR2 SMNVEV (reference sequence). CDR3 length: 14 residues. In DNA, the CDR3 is TGTGCCAGCAGTTCCCGGGACACCTTCGAGACCCAGTACTTC. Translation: CASSSRDTFETQYF.

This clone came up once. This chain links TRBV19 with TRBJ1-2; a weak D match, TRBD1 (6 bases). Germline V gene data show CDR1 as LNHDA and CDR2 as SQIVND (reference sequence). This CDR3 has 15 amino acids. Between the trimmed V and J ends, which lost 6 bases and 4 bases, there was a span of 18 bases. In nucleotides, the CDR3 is TGTGCCAGTAGATCATCCTTGGCAGGGGCCTATGGCTACACCTTC. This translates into CASRSSLAGAYGYTF.

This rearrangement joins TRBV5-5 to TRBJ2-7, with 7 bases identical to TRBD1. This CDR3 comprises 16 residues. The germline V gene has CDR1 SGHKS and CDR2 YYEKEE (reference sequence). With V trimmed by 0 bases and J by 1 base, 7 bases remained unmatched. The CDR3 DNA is TGTGCCAGCAGCTTGGAGCCAGGGGGTCGGTCCTACGAGCAGTACTTC. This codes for CASSLEPGGRSYEQYF.

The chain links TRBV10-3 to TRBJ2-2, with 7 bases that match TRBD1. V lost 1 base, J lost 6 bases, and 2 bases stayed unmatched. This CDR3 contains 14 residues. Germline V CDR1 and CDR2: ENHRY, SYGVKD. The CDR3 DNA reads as TGTGCCATCAGTGAGTGGGGACAGTCCGGGGAGCTGTTTTTT. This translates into CAISEWGQSGELFF.

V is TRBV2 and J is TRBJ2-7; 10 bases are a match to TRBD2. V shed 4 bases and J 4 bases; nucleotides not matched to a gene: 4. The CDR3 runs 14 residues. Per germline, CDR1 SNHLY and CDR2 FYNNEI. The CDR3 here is CASSGASGSYEQYF. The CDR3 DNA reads TGTGCCAGCAGTGGGGCTAGCGGGAGTTACGAGCAGTACTTC.

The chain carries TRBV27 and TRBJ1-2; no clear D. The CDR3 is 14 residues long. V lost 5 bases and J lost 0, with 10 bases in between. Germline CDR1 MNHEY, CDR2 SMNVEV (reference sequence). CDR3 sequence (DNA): TGTGCCAGCAGTCCATACACGTCTAACTATGGCTACACCTTC. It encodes CASSPYTSNYGYTF.